These 7 T cell receptor beta chains share one sample of origin, sequenced in a study of early stage breast cancer tumors (dated by TCRdb to the late 2010s). To prepare the library, the immunoSEQ multiplex PCR assay was applied. This immuneACCESS table, as held by TCRdb, lists in-frame sequences with V and J called but not all clones. Of the missing ones, under half trace to an unresolved V gene in checked studies; the others have no known cause. Here the sample has several thousand clones; over 60% occur a single time. The leading ten clones occupy about 7% of the sample. Input material: breast tumor tissue. Receptors were obtained from a person aged 50-59 years with breast cancer.

J is TRBJ2-1 and V is TRBV27, with 7 bases fitting TRBD2. With V trimmed by 1 base and J by 2 bases, 2 bases remained unmatched. Germline V gives CDR1 MNHEY, CDR2 SMNVEV (reference sequence). The length of the CDR3 is 15 residues. As DNA, the CDR3 is TGTGCCAGCAGTTTATTAGCGGGCCCCTACAATGAGCAGTTCTTC. Translated, it gives CASSLLAGPYNEQFF.

In this sample, this clone turned up a few times. V gene TRBV28 combines with J gene TRBJ2-2; 7 bases match TRBD1. Germline-derived CDR1 and CDR2 are MDHEN and SYDVKM. CDR3 length: 15 amino acids. With 4 bases clipped from V and 4 bases from J, the junction kept 6 bases outside the gene matches. The CDR3 sequence: CASSSGTEPTGELFF. CDR3 coding DNA: TGTGCCAGCAGTTCTGGGACAGAACCCACCGGGGAGCTGTTTTTT.

The sample holds a few counts of this clone. This chain connects TRBV18 to TRBJ1-1; 7 nucleotides line up with TRBD1. Germline CDR1 is KGHSH and CDR2 is LQKENI. V shed 0 bases, J shed 0 bases, and the junction held 13 bases outside the gene matches. This CDR3 is built from 19 residues. In DNA form, the CDR3 reads TGTGCCAGCTCACCACCCCCGGGGACAGCCTATTTGTTGAACACTGAAGCTTTCTTT. Its protein product is CASSPPPGTAYLLNTEAFF. The full variable domain, rest sourced from reference TRBV18 and TRBJ1-1, is NAGVMQNPRHLVRRRGQEARLRCSPMKGHSHVYWYRQLPEEGLKFMVYLQKENIIDESGMPKERFSAEFPKEGPSILRIQQVVRGDSAAYFCASSPPPGTAYLLNTEAFFGQGTRLTVV.

This clone has more than one count but fewer than ten. The rearrangement links TRBV28 to TRBJ1-2; 10 nucleotides agree with TRBD1. The germline V gene encodes CDR1 MDHEN and CDR2 SYDVKM. The CDR3 contains 15 residues. Losses at the gene ends were 5 bases for V and 5 bases for J; bases not matched to a gene: 8. The DNA for the CDR3 is TGTGCCAGCAGTGGGGGACAGGGGTTATATTATGGCTACACCTTC. Amino acid sequence: CASSGGQGLYYGYTF.

This chain uses TRBV6-1 with TRBJ2-5; the match to TRBD1 covers 7 bases. CDR3 length: 13 amino acids. V lost 2 bases to trimming and J lost 4 bases; unmatched junction nucleotides: 1. Germline lookup yields CDR1 MNHNS and CDR2 SASEGT. This CDR3 is CASSEHRGETQYF. The CDR3 DNA sequence: TGTGCCAGCAGTGAACACAGGGGAGAGACCCAGTACTTC.

The chain recombines TRBV7-2 with TRBJ1-5; D is unclear. Trimming pared 1 base from V and 0 bases from J, leaving 4 bases between. The CDR3 has 14 residues. Per germline, CDR1 SGHTA and CDR2 FQGNSA. In DNA, the CDR3 is TGTGCCAGCAGCTTAGAAGGTAGCAATCAGCCCCAGCATTTT. This encodes CASSLEGSNQPQHF.

This clone was found a few times. The chain is built from TRBV27 and TRBJ1-4; D gene ambiguous. The CDR3 is 16 amino acids. Looked up from germline, CDR1 is MNHEY and CDR2 is SMNVEV (reference sequence). The V end was cut by 2 bases, the J end by 4 bases, with 14 bases between. The CDR3 reads CASSLGFGRSNEKLFF. In DNA, the CDR3 is TGTGCCAGCAGTTTAGGTTTCGGAAGGAGTAATGAAAAACTGTTTTTT.